This T cell receptor beta chain was retrieved from a study of response to subunit inactivated influenza vaccine. CDR1 and CDR2 (germline): MNHEY, SVGAGI. The CDR3 is 14 amino acids. TCRdb re-analysed the RT-PCR reads in MiXCR, keeping a single row per CDR3 protein. The repertoire consists of hundreds of thousands of distinct CDR3 sequences, with less than 20% occurring once and the leading ten covering about 11%. This clonotype was seen ten or more times. An end of the junction does not agree with germline; a read error may underlie this. The TCR originated in a man aged 50-59 years who received an inactivated influenza vaccine. The specimen was PBMCs from blood, collected roughly 5 days after vaccination. The chain couples TRBV6-5 to TRBJ2-7; 8 bases agree with TRBD2. CDR3 bases: TGTGCCAGCAGCTACTTAGCGGGGTTGCGCGAGCAGTACTTC. Translation gives CASSYLAGLREQYF.